The clone carrying this T cell receptor beta chain showed up just a few times. Its antigen is still unknown. The data originate from a study of T cell responses to AZD1222 COVID-19 vaccine. Study observations and caveats: Repertoires in all cases were sampled only once the peak T cell response had passed. CD4 TCRs linked to vaccination spanned spike, dominating at 160-218 and 743-854. The donor group comprised mostly white British people and more females; the analysis possibly underestimated clonal diversity. Epitopes outside B.1.351 and B.1.1.7 mutated regions reportedly drew nearly half of spike TCRs.

This CDR3 comprises 14 residues. Trimming took 0 bases from V and 4 from J, leaving 9 bases between them. Germline CDR1 MNHNS, CDR2 SASEGT. Assay: immunoSEQ multiplex PCR; the TCRdb copy retains only in-frame clones and omits some. The repertoire consists of some 120,000 clones, with about nine tenths occurring once and the leading ten covering approximately 4.5%. This sequence originates from an adult in good health. The input for sequencing was peripheral blood, taken on day 0 of MenACWY control vaccination. The J gene is TRBJ2-5, the V gene TRBV6-1; D unclear. The CDR3 sequence: CASSEALQRETQYF. The CDR3 bases are TGTGCCAGCAGTGAAGCGCTGCAGAGAGAGACCCAGTACTTC.